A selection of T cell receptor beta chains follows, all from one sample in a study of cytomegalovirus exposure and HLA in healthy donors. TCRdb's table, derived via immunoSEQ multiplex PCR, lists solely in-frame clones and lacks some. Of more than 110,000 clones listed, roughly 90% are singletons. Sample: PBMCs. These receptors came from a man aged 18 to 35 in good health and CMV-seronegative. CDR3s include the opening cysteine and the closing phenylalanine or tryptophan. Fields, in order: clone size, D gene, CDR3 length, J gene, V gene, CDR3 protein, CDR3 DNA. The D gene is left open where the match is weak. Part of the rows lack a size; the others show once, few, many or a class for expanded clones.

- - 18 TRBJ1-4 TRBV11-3 CASSFRDRTPLINEKLFF TGTGCCAGCAGCTTCCGCGACAGAACACCCTTAATTAATGAAAAACTGTTTTTT
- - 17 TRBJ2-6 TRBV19 CASSIEFVSSGANVLTF TGTGCCAGTAGTATAGAGTTTGTGAGCTCTGGGGCCAACGTCCTGACTTTC
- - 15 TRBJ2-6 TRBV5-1 CASSLPGSGANVLTF TGCGCCAGCAGCTTGCCGGGGAGTGGGGCCAACGTCCTGACTTTC
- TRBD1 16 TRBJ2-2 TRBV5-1 CASSTGTGIDTGELFF TGCGCCAGCAGCACGGGGACAGGGATCGACACCGGGGAGCTGTTTTTT
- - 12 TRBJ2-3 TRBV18 CATRGSTDTQYF TGTGCCACCAGAGGCAGCACAGATACGCAGTATTTT
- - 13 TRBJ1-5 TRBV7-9 CASSLIGDQPQHF TGTGCCAGCAGCTTGATAGGGGATCAGCCCCAGCATTTT
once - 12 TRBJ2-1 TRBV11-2 CASSLGLNEQFF TGTGCCAGCAGCTTAGGGCTTAATGAGCAGTTCTTC
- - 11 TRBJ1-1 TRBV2 CASVREVEAFF TGTGCCAGCGTCAGGGAGGTTGAAGCTTTCTTT
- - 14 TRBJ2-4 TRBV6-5 CASSLQGAKNIQYF TGTGCCAGCAGCCTACAGGGAGCCAAAAACATTCAGTACTTC
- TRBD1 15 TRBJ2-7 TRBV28 CASSRTGALSYEQYF TGTGCCAGCAGCCGGACAGGGGCCCTCTCCTACGAGCAGTACTTC
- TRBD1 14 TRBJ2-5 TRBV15 CATTDLRLTGAQYF TGTGCCACAACTGACTTAAGACTCACAGGGGCCCAGTACTTC
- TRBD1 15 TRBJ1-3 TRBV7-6 CASSDRGSSGNTIYF TGTGCCAGCAGCGACAGGGGTTCCTCTGGAAACACCATATATTTT
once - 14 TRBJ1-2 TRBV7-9 CASSLGQGRYGYTF TGTGCCAGCAGCTTAGGTCAGGGAAGATATGGCTACACCTTC
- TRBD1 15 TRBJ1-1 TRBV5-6 CATKSDRGADTEAFF TGTGCCACCAAGTCGGACAGGGGAGCGGACACTGAAGCTTTCTTT
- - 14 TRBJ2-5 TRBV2 CASSEQRAQETQYF TGTGCCAGCAGTGAACAGAGGGCGCAAGAGACCCAGTACTTC
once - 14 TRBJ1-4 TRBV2 CASSVLVGGEKLFF TGTGCCAGCAGTGTTTTAGTCGGGGGTGAAAAACTGTTTTTT
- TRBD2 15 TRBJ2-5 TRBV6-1 CASSTRLASQETQYF TGTGCCAGCAGTACCCGACTAGCGAGCCAAGAGACCCAGTACTTC
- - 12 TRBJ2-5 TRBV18 CASRLPGETQYF TGTGCCAGCCGTCTTCCGGGAGAGACCCAGTACTTC
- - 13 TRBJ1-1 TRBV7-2 CASSLGLAREAFF TGTGCCAGCAGCCTAGGACTCGCCCGTGAAGCTTTCTTT
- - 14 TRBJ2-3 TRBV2 CATWVGGGTDTQYF TGTGCCACCTGGGTGGGAGGTGGAACAGATACGCAGTATTTT
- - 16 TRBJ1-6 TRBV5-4 CASSSGLPFLNSPLHF TGTGCCAGCAGCTCTGGACTGCCCTTCCTAAATTCACCCCTCCACTTT
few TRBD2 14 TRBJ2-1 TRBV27 CASSTYPGGAEQFF TGTGCCAGCAGTACTTACCCGGGGGGGGCCGAGCAGTTCTTC
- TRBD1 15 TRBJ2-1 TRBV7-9 CASSLGGTVFNEQFF TGTGCCAGCAGCTTAGGGGGGACAGTGTTCAATGAGCAGTTCTTC
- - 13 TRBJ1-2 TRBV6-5 CASSVRDNYGYTF TGTGCCAGCAGTGTCCGGGATAACTATGGCTACACCTTC
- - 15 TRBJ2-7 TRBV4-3 CASSQDAGLDYEQYF TGCGCCAGCAGCCAAGACGCGGGACTTGACTACGAGCAGTACTTC
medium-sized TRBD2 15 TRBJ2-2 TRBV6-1 CASSGLAGDTGELFF TGTGCCAGCAGTGGACTAGCGGGAGACACCGGGGAGCTGTTTTTT
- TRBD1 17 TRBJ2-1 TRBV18 CASSPTKGARTYNEQFF TGTGCCAGCTCACCTACTAAGGGGGCGAGGACCTACAATGAGCAGTTCTTC
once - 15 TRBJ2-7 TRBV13 CASSSRGSFSYEQYF TGTGCCAGCAGCTCGCGGGGCTCCTTCTCCTACGAGCAGTACTTC
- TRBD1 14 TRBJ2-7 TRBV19 CASKGAETTYEQYF TGTGCCAGTAAGGGGGCGGAGACTACCTACGAGCAGTACTTC
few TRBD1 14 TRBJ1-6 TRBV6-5 CASSSRQGLTPLHF TGTGCCAGCAGTTCACGACAGGGGTTGACACCCCTCCACTTT
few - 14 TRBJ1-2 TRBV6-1 CASSEGLQGYGYTF TGTGCCAGCAGTGAGGGACTACAAGGCTATGGCTACACCTTC
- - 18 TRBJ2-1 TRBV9 CASSVGLSPGASYNEQFF TGTGCCAGCAGCGTAGGGCTCTCCCCAGGGGCCTCCTACAATGAGCAGTTCTTC
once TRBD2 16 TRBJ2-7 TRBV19 CASSELKTSGVYEQYF TGTGCCAGTAGTGAACTAAAGACTAGCGGGGTTTACGAGCAGTACTTC
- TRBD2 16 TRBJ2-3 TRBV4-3 CASSQAGTRGTDTQYF TGCGCCAGCAGCCAAGCCGGGACTAGGGGCACAGATACGCAGTATTTT
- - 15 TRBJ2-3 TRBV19 CASTSRTPSTDTQYF TGTGCCAGTACTTCACGGACACCTAGCACAGATACGCAGTATTTT
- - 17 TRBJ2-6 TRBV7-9 CASSSHVSREPLHVLTF TGTGCCAGCAGCTCACACGTGAGCCGGGAACCTCTCCACGTCCTGACTTTC
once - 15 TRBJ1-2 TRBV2 CASRPRGQPGGGYTF TGTGCCAGCAGACCCCGAGGACAGCCCGGCGGGGGCTACACCTTC
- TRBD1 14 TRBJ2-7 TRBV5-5 CASSLGTGAYEQYF TGTGCCAGCAGCTTAGGGACAGGGGCCTACGAGCAGTACTTC
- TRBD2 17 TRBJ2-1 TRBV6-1 CASSEGPIAGGYNEQFF TGTGCCAGCAGTGAAGGTCCTATAGCGGGAGGCTACAATGAGCAGTTCTTC
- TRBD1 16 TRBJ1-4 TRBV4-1 CASSQDLGQGVEKLFF TGCGCCAGCAGCCAAGATCTGGGACAGGGTGTCGAAAAACTGTTTTTT
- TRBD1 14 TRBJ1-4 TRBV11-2 CASSPGQLNEKLFF TGTGCCAGCTCCCCGGGACAGCTTAATGAAAAACTGTTTTTT
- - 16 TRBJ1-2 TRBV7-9 CASSLDHRVRIDGYTF TGTGCCAGCAGCTTGGATCACAGGGTCAGGATCGATGGCTACACCTTC
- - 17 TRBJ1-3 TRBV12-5 CASGLGQRRGSGNTIYF TGTGCTAGTGGTTTGGGACAAAGACGGGGCTCTGGAAACACCATATATTTT
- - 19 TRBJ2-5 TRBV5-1 CASSLAPASRGHYLNGEYF TGCGCCAGCAGCTTGGCGCCAGCTAGTCGTGGACACTATCTCAACGGCGAGTACTTC
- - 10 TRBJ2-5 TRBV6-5 CASRGGAQYF TGTGCCAGCAGAGGGGGGGCCCAGTACTTC
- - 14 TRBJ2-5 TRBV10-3 CAITPGQGRETQYF TGTGCCATCACCCCCGGGCAGGGGAGAGAGACCCAGTACTTC
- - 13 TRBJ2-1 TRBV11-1 CASSLVLAREQFF TGTGCCAGCAGCTTAGTCCTAGCACGTGAGCAGTTCTTC
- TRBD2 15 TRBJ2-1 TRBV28 CASSRGTSGRDEQFF TGTGCCAGCAGTCGGGGGACTAGCGGGAGAGATGAGCAGTTCTTC
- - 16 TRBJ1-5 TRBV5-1 CASSFGPVNSNQPQHF TGCGCCAGCAGCTTTGGGCCAGTTAATAGCAATCAGCCCCAGCATTTT
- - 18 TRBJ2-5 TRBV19 CASSINPGWEAYQETQYF TGTGCCAGTAGTATTAATCCAGGTTGGGAGGCGTACCAAGAGACCCAGTACTTC
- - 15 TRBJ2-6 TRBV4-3 CASSPDGTSASVLTF TGCGCCAGCAGCCCCGACGGGACATCGGCAAGTGTCCTGACTTTC
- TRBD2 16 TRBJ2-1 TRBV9 CASSLELAGAYNEQFF TGTGCCAGCAGCCTAGAACTAGCGGGAGCTTATAATGAGCAGTTCTTC
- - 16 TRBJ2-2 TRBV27 CASSPRGLAVTGELFF TGTGCCAGCAGCCCTCGGGGGCTAGCGGTCACCGGGGAGCTGTTTTTT
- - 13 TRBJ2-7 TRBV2 CASSAQGPYEQYF TGTGCCAGCAGTGCACAGGGTCCCTACGAGCAGTACTTC
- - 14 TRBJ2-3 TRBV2 CASSGGQNTDTQYF TGTGCCAGCAGTGGAGGACAGAACACAGATACGCAGTATTTT